This TCR beta chain was recovered during a study of CD8 T cells in Susac syndrome. Patients having Susac syndrome satisfied recently defined diagnostic criteria for definite or probable disease. RNA in amounts of roughly 0.5 to 1 ug was reverse transcribed with random hexamers. TCRdb used MiXCR to reprocess the immunoSEQ multiplex PCR reads, holding one entry per CDR3 protein. The data contain about 210,000 distinct CDR3 sequences, about 95% of them singletons. The germline CDR1 and CDR2 sequences are SGHRS and YFSETQ. This CDR3 region has 14 residues. The germline V and J ends were trimmed by 4 bases and 3 bases, with 14 bases remaining between them.

Sequences were obtained from CD4+ T cells from PBMCs. The receptor was isolated from a human donor with Susac syndrome. This sequence joins TRBV5-1 and TRBJ2-7; D ambiguous. This CDR3 reads CASSVTGAIYEQYF. As DNA, the CDR3 is TGCGCCAGCAGCGTGACCGGAGCAATCTACGAGCAGTACTTC.